The rows below give T cell receptor beta chains drawn from one sample of a study of T cells in placental villitis. TCRdb's table, derived via immunoSEQ multiplex PCR, lists solely in-frame clones and lacks some. The sample lists some 6,500 clones; around 78% were seen once. Sequencing was done on a sample of placental tissue containing maternal and fetal cells. These receptors all stem from a human patient with infectious villitis; the placental T cells may come from both mother and fetus. CDR3s include the opening cysteine and the closing phenylalanine or tryptophan. A D gene is named only where the DNA matches it firmly. Clone size is not always given. Where it is, it says once, few, many or a class for expanded clones.

j_gene: TRBJ2-7
abundance: .
v_gene: TRBV2
d_gene: .
CDR3nt: TGTGCCAGCAGTGCCCTAGTGGGGTCCTACGAGCAGTACTTC
CDR3aa: CASSALVGSYEQYF

j_gene: TRBJ1-5
abundance: .
v_gene: TRBV19
d_gene: .
CDR3nt: TGTGCCAGTAGTATTGCGGACAATAGCAATCAGCCCCAGCATTTT
CDR3aa: CASSIADNSNQPQHF

j_gene: TRBJ2-5
abundance: .
v_gene: TRBV2
d_gene: TRBD1
CDR3nt: TGTGCCAGCAGTGCCGGGACAGGTTCTTCAGAGACCCAGTACTTC
CDR3aa: CASSAGTGSSETQYF

j_gene: TRBJ2-6
abundance: .
v_gene: TRBV4-3
d_gene: .
CDR3nt: TGCGCCAGCAGCCAAGCCCGAGCTTCTGGGGCCAACGTCCTGACTTTC
CDR3aa: CASSQARASGANVLTF

j_gene: TRBJ2-7
abundance: .
v_gene: TRBV7-6
d_gene: TRBD1
CDR3nt: TGTGCCAGCGGGACAGGGGGCGGGAAGCAGTACTTC
CDR3aa: CASGTGGGKQYF

j_gene: TRBJ2-7
abundance: .
v_gene: TRBV1
d_gene: .
CDR3nt: TGCACCAGCACAGGGCGGGTCCACTCCTACGAGCAGTACTTC
CDR3aa: CTSTGRVHSYEQYF

j_gene: TRBJ2-3
abundance: .
v_gene: TRBV5-1
d_gene: TRBD1
CDR3nt: TGCGCCAGCAGCACACCGACAGGGGGCATAGATACGCAGTATTTT
CDR3aa: CASSTPTGGIDTQYF

j_gene: TRBJ1-1
abundance: once
v_gene: TRBV25-1
d_gene: TRBD1
CDR3nt: TGTGCCAGCAGTACAGGGGTCATGAACACTGAAGCTTTCTTT
CDR3aa: CASSTGVMNTEAFF

j_gene: TRBJ2-3
abundance: .
v_gene: TRBV5-1
d_gene: .
CDR3nt: TGCGCCAGCAGCGGGGAAGGGCCCACAGATACGCAGTATTTT
CDR3aa: CASSGEGPTDTQYF

j_gene: TRBJ1-1
abundance: .
v_gene: TRBV6-2/TRBV6-3
d_gene: .
CDR3nt: TGTGCCAGCAGTTACAAACGGATCATGAACACTGAAGCTTTCTTT
CDR3aa: CASSYKRIMNTEAFF

j_gene: TRBJ1-1
abundance: .
v_gene: TRBV19
d_gene: .
CDR3nt: TGTGCCAGTAGTGTCTTCCTCGGGCGGCGCACTGAAGCTTTCTTT
CDR3aa: CASSVFLGRRTEAFF

j_gene: TRBJ2-1
abundance: .
v_gene: TRBV7-9
d_gene: TRBD1
CDR3nt: TGTGCCAGCAGCCCCCGACAGGGTTTTGAGTTCTTC
CDR3aa: CASSPRQGFEFF

j_gene: TRBJ1-2
abundance: .
v_gene: TRBV15
d_gene: TRBD1
CDR3nt: TGTGCCACCAGCAGAGGGACAGGGCCCTATGGCTACACCTTC
CDR3aa: CATSRGTGPYGYTF

j_gene: TRBJ1-6
abundance: .
v_gene: TRBV13
d_gene: TRBD1
CDR3nt: TGTGCCAGCAGCCGGGACAGGGATAATTCACCCCTCCACTTT
CDR3aa: CASSRDRDNSPLHF

j_gene: TRBJ1-1
abundance: .
v_gene: TRBV4-1
d_gene: .
CDR3nt: TGCGCCAGCAGCCAGGTCGGGACGGCGGGGGCTTTCTTT
CDR3aa: CASSQVGTAGAFF

j_gene: TRBJ2-3
abundance: .
v_gene: TRBV9
d_gene: .
CDR3nt: TGTGCCAGCAGCGTCCTACATGGACTCACAGATACGCAGTATTTT
CDR3aa: CASSVLHGLTDTQYF

j_gene: TRBJ1-4
abundance: .
v_gene: TRBV2
d_gene: .
CDR3nt: TGTGCCGTCGAATATGAACGGCGGGATGAAAAACTGTTTTTT
CDR3aa: CAVEYERRDEKLFF

j_gene: TRBJ1-2
abundance: .
v_gene: TRBV14
d_gene: .
CDR3nt: TGTGCCAGCAGCCAAGACAGGTTTCCTGGCGGCTACACCTTC
CDR3aa: CASSQDRFPGGYTF

j_gene: TRBJ1-2
abundance: .
v_gene: TRBV7-9
d_gene: .
CDR3nt: TGTGCCAGCAGCTTAGCATTGGGCTACACCTTC
CDR3aa: CASSLALGYTF

j_gene: TRBJ1-2
abundance: .
v_gene: TRBV28
d_gene: .
CDR3nt: TGTGCCAGCAGTTTATTTACTCAAGGCGGAGGCGGCTACACCTTC
CDR3aa: CASSLFTQGGGGYTF

j_gene: TRBJ2-1
abundance: once
v_gene: TRBV5-1
d_gene: .
CDR3nt: TGCGCCAGCAGCTTGAAGGCTAGAAGGGGCGATGAGCAGTTCTTC
CDR3aa: CASSLKARRGDEQFF

j_gene: TRBJ2-2
abundance: .
v_gene: TRBV27
d_gene: TRBD1
CDR3nt: TGTGCCAGCAGTTTAGGGACAGCGAACACCGGGGAGCTGTTTTTT
CDR3aa: CASSLGTANTGELFF

j_gene: TRBJ1-2
abundance: .
v_gene: TRBV2
d_gene: .
CDR3nt: TGTGCCAGCAGTGACAGCTATGGCTACACCTTC
CDR3aa: CASSDSYGYTF

j_gene: TRBJ1-4
abundance: once
v_gene: TRBV6-5
d_gene: TRBD1
CDR3nt: TGTGCCAGCAGGCTACGACAGGGCGAAAAACTGTTTTTT
CDR3aa: CASRLRQGEKLFF

j_gene: TRBJ2-6
abundance: .
v_gene: TRBV6-1
d_gene: .
CDR3nt: TGTGCCAGCAGTGCTCTTATCGGGGATTCTGGGGCCAACGTCCTGACTTTC
CDR3aa: CASSALIGDSGANVLTF

j_gene: TRBJ1-3
abundance: .
v_gene: TRBV6-6
d_gene: .
CDR3nt: TGTGCCAGCAGAGCTGGGACTCAACCAGGGAAGGGCACCATATATTTT
CDR3aa: CASRAGTQPGKGTIYF

j_gene: TRBJ1-6
abundance: .
v_gene: TRBV9
d_gene: .
CDR3nt: TGTGCCAGCAGCGTTCTGGGGTGGGGAGGCTCACCCCTCCACTTT
CDR3aa: CASSVLGWGGSPLHF

j_gene: TRBJ2-3
abundance: .
v_gene: TRBV6-5
d_gene: TRBD1
CDR3nt: TGTGCCAGCAGCACTCCACAGGGGGGCTCATATACGCAGTATTTT
CDR3aa: CASSTPQGGSYTQYF

j_gene: TRBJ2-2
abundance: .
v_gene: TRBV6-5
d_gene: .
CDR3nt: TGTGCCAGCAGGTCAGGGGGGACCGGGGAGCTGTTTTTT
CDR3aa: CASRSGGTGELFF

j_gene: TRBJ2-7
abundance: .
v_gene: TRBV19
d_gene: .
CDR3nt: TGTGCCAGTAGTATTGTCAACAAGGCTTCCTACGAGCAGTACTTC
CDR3aa: CASSIVNKASYEQYF

j_gene: TRBJ2-5
abundance: .
v_gene: TRBV9
d_gene: TRBD2
CDR3nt: TGTGCCAGCTCCCCGGGGGGGAGACAGACCCAGTACTTC
CDR3aa: CASSPGGRQTQYF

j_gene: TRBJ1-1
abundance: once
v_gene: TRBV4-3
d_gene: .
CDR3nt: TGCGCCAGCAGCTCTCGGGCAGGGTCCGCCGAAGCTTTCTTT
CDR3aa: CASSSRAGSAEAFF

j_gene: TRBJ1-5
abundance: .
v_gene: TRBV19
d_gene: .
CDR3nt: TGTGCCAGTAGGGATAGCAATCAGCCCCAGCATTTT
CDR3aa: CASRDSNQPQHF

j_gene: TRBJ2-3
abundance: .
v_gene: TRBV2
d_gene: .
CDR3nt: TGTGCCAGCACCCTCGGACTGGTGGATACGCAGTATTTT
CDR3aa: CASTLGLVDTQYF

j_gene: TRBJ1-1
abundance: .
v_gene: TRBV6-2/TRBV6-3
d_gene: .
CDR3nt: TGTGCCAGCAGCCCGGATCCCGGGAGCACTGAAGCTTTCTTT
CDR3aa: CASSPDPGSTEAFF

j_gene: TRBJ2-5
abundance: once
v_gene: TRBV19
d_gene: .
CDR3nt: TGTGCCAGTAGTATAGGTCCCGGGGAGACCCAGTACTTC
CDR3aa: CASSIGPGETQYF

j_gene: TRBJ1-1
abundance: once
v_gene: TRBV6-1
d_gene: .
CDR3nt: TGTGCCAGCAGTGTAACTCATGAGGCGTTGAACACTGAAGCTTTCTTT
CDR3aa: CASSVTHEALNTEAFF

j_gene: TRBJ1-6
abundance: few
v_gene: TRBV6-5
d_gene: .
CDR3nt: TGTGCCAGCAGGGTTCCGATAGTACCTAATTCACCCCTCCACTTT
CDR3aa: CASRVPIVPNSPLHF

j_gene: TRBJ1-1
abundance: .
v_gene: TRBV29-1
d_gene: .
CDR3nt: TGCAGCGTTGTGATAGGTTTGGAAGCTTTCTTT
CDR3aa: CSVVIGLEAFF

j_gene: TRBJ1-6
abundance: .
v_gene: TRBV18
d_gene: .
CDR3nt: TGTGCCAGCTCACCACCCTCCACAGCAGGGCCTTCACCCCTCCACTTT
CDR3aa: CASSPPSTAGPSPLHF

j_gene: TRBJ2-1
abundance: .
v_gene: TRBV29-1
d_gene: .
CDR3nt: TGCAGCGTTGAGGAGGGGCGCTCGGATGAGCAGTTCTTC
CDR3aa: CSVEEGRSDEQFF

j_gene: TRBJ2-7
abundance: .
v_gene: TRBV28
d_gene: TRBD1
CDR3nt: TGTGCCAGCAGTTTCTGGGACAGGGCGAGGCATGGGGACTACGAGCAGTACTTC
CDR3aa: CASSFWDRARHGDYEQYF

j_gene: TRBJ2-2
abundance: .
v_gene: TRBV10-3
d_gene: TRBD1
CDR3nt: TGTGCCTTCCGGGACAGGGACACCGGGGAGCTGTTTTTT
CDR3aa: CAFRDRDTGELFF